The text below deals with one TCR beta chain. What it binds is unknown. The source of the sample is a study of T cells in localized non-small cell lung cancer. Study findings and constraints: Because researchers sequenced only one region of the tumor, heterogeneity is still possible. Adjacent lung had a median roughly 61 of the 100 largest tumor clones.

Germline V gene data show CDR1 as SNHLY and CDR2 as FYNNEI. V trimming: 6 bases; J trimming: 3 bases; junction bases outside the gene matches: 15. There are 17 residues in the CDR3. This table comes from immunoSEQ multiplex PCR, and its TCRdb copy is limited to in-frame clones, with some not included. This table holds more than 100,000 clones, 89% found once. Source: peripheral blood, taken before any cancer treatment. This TCR came from an older female donor with stage I lung adenocarcinoma. The rearrangement links TRBV2 to TRBJ1-1, with 8 bases aligning to TRBD1. CDR3 nucleotides: TGTGCCAGCAGCGAGACAGGGGTTCGAGGTGTGTACACTGAAGCTTTCTTT. Protein: CASSETGVRGVYTEAFF.